The rows below give T cell receptor beta chains drawn from one sample of a study of Graves' ophthalmopathy and Graves' hyperthyroidism. One entry per CDR3 protein, called by TCRdb with MiXCR from the multiplex PCR reads. The table lists 300,000 to 400,000 distinct CDR3 sequences, approximately 17% of them singletons. The source material was peripheral blood. Receptors were obtained from an adult woman with stable Graves' hyperthyroidism. The CDR3 runs from the conserved cysteine through the conserved F or W. D genes are given only for firm matches. Clone sizes are given selectively: once, few, many, or a class where the clone is expanded.

>.|many|TRBJ2-5|TRBV6-1
CASQRRQETQYF
TGTGCCAGCCAGAGGCGACAAGAGACCCAGTACTTC
>.|many|TRBJ1-1|TRBV4-1
CASTPGLGGTEAFF
TGCGCCAGCACCCCGGGGTTGGGAGGGACTGAAGCTTTCTTT
>TRBD2|few|TRBJ2-3|TRBV6-2/TRBV6-3
CASSYSKLAGEISTDTQYF
TGTGCCAGCAGTTACTCGAAACTAGCGGGAGAGATAAGCACAGATACGCAGTATTTT
>.|many|TRBJ2-1|TRBV24-1
CATSDFEASSYNEQFF
TGTGCCACCAGTGATTTCGAGGCGAGCTCCTACAATGAGCAGTTCTTC
>.|many|TRBJ2-7|TRBV27
CASSRRDTSYEQYF
TGTGCCAGCAGTCGACGGGACACCTCCTACGAGCAGTACTTC
>TRBD2|many|TRBJ2-5|TRBV6-1
CASSEEVVVAGYRQETQYF
TGTGCCAGCAGTGAAGAAGTGGTAGTAGCGGGATACCGCCAAGAGACCCAGTACTTC
>.|many|TRBJ2-2|TRBV19
CASSIVQITGELFF
TGTGCCAGTAGTATTGTCCAGATCACCGGGGAGCTGTTTTTT
>.|few|TRBJ2-2|TRBV20-1
CSASRGAGNTGELFF
TGCAGTGCAAGCAGGGGTGCGGGGAACACCGGGGAGCTGTTTTTT
>.|.|TRBJ2-1|TRBV12-3/TRBV12-4
CASSFRTQSYNEQFF
TGTGCCAGCAGTTTTCGCACCCAGAGCTACAATGAGCAGTTCTTC
>.|many|TRBJ1-5|TRBV12-3/TRBV12-4
CASSRRENQPQHF
TGTGCCAGCAGCCGACGGGAAAATCAGCCCCAGCATTTT
>.|many|TRBJ1-2|TRBV2
CASSDGAGIYGYTF
TGTGCCAGCAGTGATGGGGCGGGCATCTATGGCTACACCTTC